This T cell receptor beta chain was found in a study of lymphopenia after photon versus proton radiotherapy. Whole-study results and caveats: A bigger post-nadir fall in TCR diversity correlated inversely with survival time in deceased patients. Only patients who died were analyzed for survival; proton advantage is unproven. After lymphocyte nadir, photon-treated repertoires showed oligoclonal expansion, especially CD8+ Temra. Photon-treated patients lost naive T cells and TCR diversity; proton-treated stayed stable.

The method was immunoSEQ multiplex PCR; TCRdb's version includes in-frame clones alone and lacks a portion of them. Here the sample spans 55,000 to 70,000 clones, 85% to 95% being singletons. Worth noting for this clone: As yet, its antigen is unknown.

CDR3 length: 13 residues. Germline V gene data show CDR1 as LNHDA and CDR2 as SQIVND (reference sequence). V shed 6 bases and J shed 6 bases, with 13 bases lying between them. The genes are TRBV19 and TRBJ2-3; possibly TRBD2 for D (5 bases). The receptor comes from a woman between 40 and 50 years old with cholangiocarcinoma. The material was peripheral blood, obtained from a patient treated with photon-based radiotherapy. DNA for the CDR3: TGTGCCAGTAGAAAGGACTCGATGGATACGCAGTATTTT. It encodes CASRKDSMDTQYF.